This T cell receptor (beta chain) came from a study of radiotherapy plus CTLA-4 blockade in lung cancer. Study findings and constraints: Following radiotherapy plus ipilimumab, tumor-derived TCR clones expanded in the blood. Early clonal dynamics of blood T cells, together with interferon-beta, were reported as the best response predictor.

As concerns this clone: Its antigen is still unknown.

The study gave focal radiation plus ipilimumab CTLA-4 blockade to patients with chemo-refractory metastatic non-small-cell lung cancer. CDR1 is ENHRY and CDR2 is SYGVKD in the germline V gene. Trimming at V came to 9 bases and at J to 7 bases, leaving 5 bases not matched to a gene. This CDR3 region has 11 residues. Libraries were prepared by immunoSEQ multiplex PCR; TCRdb keeps only in-frame clonotypes and omits some of them. The profile shows roughly 55,000 clones, approximately 68% of them singletons. The source is a human donor with non-small cell lung cancer whose response to radiotherapy plus ipilimumab could not be evaluated. The chain combines TRBV10-3 with TRBJ1-1; 7 bases match TRBD1. Sequencing used peripheral blood, obtained from a patient treated with radiotherapy plus ipilimumab. The CDR3 spells CAIGRDSEAFF. The CDR3 bases are TGTGCCATAGGGCGGGACAGTGAAGCTTTCTTT.